Following are 20 T cell receptor beta chains from one sample sequenced in a study of shared clonotypes between healthy human individuals. Some clones are missing from TCRdb's copy, which holds only in-frame ones; the method was immunoSEQ multiplex PCR. Of over 2 million clones in the sample, roughly 90% are singletons; the top ten hold roughly 0.34%. Sequencing was done on a sample of naive CD4+ T cells from PBMCs. Subset specified: CD45RA+ positively selected. The receptors shown here come from a man between 18 and 35 years old in good health. Some clones in this sample may be carry-over from other donors' samples.

CDR3 bases: TGTGCCAGCAGCTTGAGTAGCACAGCCCCTAATGAAAAACTGTTTTTT. Encoded protein: CASSLSSTAPNEKLFF. The chain links TRBV5-6 to TRBJ1-4, with D hard to call. V was clipped by 1 base and J by 3 bases, with 13 bases between them. Germline-derived CDR1 and CDR2 are SGHDT and YYEEEE. The CDR3 is 16 residues long.

The chain carries TRBV7-9 and TRBJ2-7, with D perhaps matching TRBD2 (5 bases). This CDR3 comprises 13 residues. The V end was cut by 3 bases, the J end by 6 bases, with 12 bases between. Germline-derived CDR1 and CDR2 are SEHNR and FQNEAQ (reference sequence). CDR3 sequence: CASSFSSRGEQYF. The CDR3 DNA is TGTGCCAGCAGCTTTTCCTCTCGGGGCGAGCAGTACTTC.

The chain carries TRBV11-2 and TRBJ2-7; D may be TRBD1 (6 bases). Trimming took off 5 bases at V and 5 bases at J, with 16 bases between the two ends. Germline CDR1 and CDR2: SGHAT and FQNNGV. The CDR3 contains 14 residues. The CDR3 sequence is CASSLRLQGDEQYF. In DNA form, the CDR3 reads TGTGCCAGCAGCCTCCGTTTACAGGGTGACGAGCAGTACTTC.

The chain joins TRBV6-5 to TRBJ2-2; D ambiguous. Germline CDR1 is MNHEY and CDR2 is SVGAGI. The length of the CDR3 is 13 residues. CDR3 nucleotides: TGTGGAAGTCAGCGAACGAACACCGGGGAGCTGTTTTTT. It codes for CGSQRTNTGELFF.

The rearrangement joins TRBV19 to TRBJ1-2; D is unclear. Trimming took 6 bases from V and 6 from J, leaving 14 bases between them. The CDR3 is 13 residues long. Germline V gives CDR1 LNHDA, CDR2 SQIVND (reference sequence). The CDR3 protein is CASSRRVTDGYTF. The CDR3 coding sequence is TGTGCCAGTAGCCGTAGAGTCACCGATGGCTACACCTTC.

In the case of this clone: Other DNA sequences in the sample encode the same CDR3. The chain recombines TRBV27 with TRBJ1-2; perhaps TRBD1 as D (6 bases). Germline V gives CDR1 MNHEY, CDR2 SMNVEV (reference sequence). The CDR3 is made up of 13 amino acids. Trimming left V 6 bases short and J 2 bases short, with 10 bases between. CDR3 region: CASSRDRNYGYTF. As DNA, the CDR3 is TGTGCCAGCAGCCGCGACAGGAACTATGGCTACACCTTC.

The genes are TRBV23-1 and TRBJ1-2; 7 bases line up with TRBD1. TRBV23-1 is placed among ORFs of uncertain function. This CDR3 has 17 residues. Trimming cost V 0 bases and J 4 bases; bases outside gene matches: 11. The CDR3 sequence: CASSQSFATGLAYGYTF. CDR3 nucleotide sequence: TGCGCCAGCAGTCAATCGTTTGCGACAGGGCTTGCCTATGGCTACACCTTC.

The V gene is TRBV5-1, the J gene TRBJ2-6; D not resolved. CDR1 and CDR2 from the germline V gene are SGHRS and YFSETQ. CDR3 length equals 18 residues. Deletions cut 0 bases from V and 0 bases from J, with 13 bases between. In DNA form, the CDR3 reads TGCGCCAGCAGCTTGGGGAACAGAATAGACTCTGGGGCCAACGTCCTGACTTTC. It yields the protein CASSLGNRIDSGANVLTF.

J is TRBJ1-2 and V is TRBV19; D gene unclear. Germline V gene data show CDR1 as LNHDA and CDR2 as SQIVND (reference sequence). Trimming took off 6 bases at V and 3 bases at J, with 8 bases between the two ends. The CDR3 spans 12 residues. The CDR3 DNA follows: TGTGCCAGTAGCCCGTCGGACTATGGCTACACCTTC. Encoded protein: CASSPSDYGYTF.

Remarks on this clone: This sample includes further DNA sequences coding for the same CDR3. The chain recombines TRBV7-2 with TRBJ2-1, with D unresolved. The CDR3 is 13 residues long. Germline-derived CDR1 and CDR2 are SGHTA and FQGNSA. V lost 5 bases to trimming and J lost 0 bases, with 5 bases between them. The CDR3 here is CASSPGSYNEQFF. CDR3 DNA: TGTGCCAGCAGCCCCGGCTCCTACAATGAGCAGTTCTTC.

This chain uses TRBV14 with TRBJ1-3; D gene uncertain. V lost 1 base to trimming and J lost 0 bases, with 10 bases between them. Germline values: CDR1 SGHDN, CDR2 FVKESK. The CDR3 sequence is 16 residues long. CDR3 residues: CASSQGLSFSGNTIYF. Written as DNA, the CDR3 is TGTGCCAGCAGCCAAGGTCTGAGCTTCTCTGGAAACACCATATATTTT.

This clone has just one count. The chain couples TRBV27 to TRBJ2-3, with 9 bases fitting TRBD1. The CDR3 loop spans 14 amino acids. Germline lookup yields CDR1 MNHEY and CDR2 SMNVEV (reference sequence). V gave up 7 bases and J gave up 1 base; unmatched junction bases: 3. The CDR3 here is CASTWTGGTDTQYF. The CDR3 nucleotides read TGTGCCAGCACTTGGACAGGGGGCACAGATACGCAGTATTTT.

This chain links TRBV20-1 with TRBJ2-7, with D maybe TRBD2 (6 bases). Germline CDR1 reads DFQATT; CDR2 reads SNEGSKA (reference sequence). The CDR3 has 11 residues. This CDR3 is CRGVRGYEQYF. The CDR3 DNA reads TGCAGAGGGGTGCGGGGTTACGAGCAGTACTTC.

The gene calls are TRBV7-8 and TRBJ2-3; 7 bases are shared with TRBD1. The CDR3 has 12 residues. The junction had 5 bases not matched to a gene; V was cut back by 5 bases and J by 9 bases. Germline V gene data show CDR1 as SGHVS and CDR2 as FQNEAQ. CDR3 in DNA: TGTGCCAGCAGCCCGACAGGGAGCACGCAGTATTTT. This sequence encodes CASSPTGSTQYF.

The chain uses TRBV7-2 and TRBJ2-1, with 8 nucleotides matching TRBD2. Germline trimming cut 1 base from V and 4 bases from J; bases unmatched to any gene: 3. Germline CDR1 and CDR2: SGHTA and FQGNSA. The CDR3 contains 15 residues. The CDR3 DNA reads TGTGCCAGCAGCTTAGAAGCGGGAGAGTACAATGAGCAGTTCTTC. Protein sequence: CASSLEAGEYNEQFF.

The chain recombines TRBV5-1 with TRBJ2-7, with 11 bases fitting TRBD1. This CDR3 contains 16 residues. The V gene's germline CDR1 is SGHRS and CDR2 YFSETQ. Trimming took 4 bases from V and 1 from J; bases not matched to a gene: 7. CDR3 region: CASSQGRDRGSYEQYF. The CDR3 DNA reads TGCGCCAGCAGCCAAGGCCGGGACAGGGGGTCCTACGAGCAGTACTTC.

V is TRBV6-5 and J is TRBJ2-7; D remains unclear. V was cut by 0 bases and J by 3 bases, with 9 bases left in between. The CDR3 is 14 amino acids. Germline assignment: CDR1 MNHEY and CDR2 SVGAGI. The CDR3: CASSYSTKNYEQYF. For the CDR3, the DNA is TGTGCCAGCAGTTACTCGACCAAGAACTACGAGCAGTACTTC.

The gene calls are TRBV2 and TRBJ2-5; 7 bases map to TRBD2. Unmatched junction bases numbered 8, after V lost 8 bases and J lost 5 bases. Germline CDR1 reads SNHLY; CDR2 reads FYNNEI. The CDR3 consists of 13 residues. The CDR3 coding sequence is TGTGCCAGCGGGTTGGAGCGGGACGAGACCCAGTACTTC. It specifies CASGLERDETQYF.

The chain employs TRBV4-1 and TRBJ2-3, with a weak D call TRBD1 (6 bases). The germline CDR1 and CDR2 sequences are MGHRA and YSYEKL. V dropped 2 bases and J dropped 3 bases, with 9 bases sitting between them. The CDR3 contains 14 residues. In DNA form, the CDR3 reads TGCGCCAGCAGCCAACCTGACAGGACAGATACGCAGTATTTT. Residues: CASSQPDRTDTQYF.

On this clone itself: Other nucleotide sequences from this sample produce the same CDR3. The chain uses TRBV9 and TRBJ2-1; no definite D call. V was pared by 0 bases and J by 0 bases, with 4 bases between. Germline V gene sequence: CDR1 SGDLS, CDR2 YYNGEE. The CDR3 has 14 amino acids. The CDR3 reads CASSVGDSYNEQFF. CDR3 in DNA: TGTGCCAGCAGCGTAGGGGACTCCTACAATGAGCAGTTCTTC.